This T cell receptor beta chain is from a study of a mutant IDH1 vaccine in newly diagnosed glioma. Across the study: The patients received vaccinations eight times, in weeks 1, 3, 5, 7, 11, 15, 19 and 23. Vaccination began 4-6 weeks post radiotherapy alone, or with temozolomide cycles.

The CDR3 runs to 13 residues. The germline gives CDR1 SGHTS, CDR2 YDEGEE. Unmatched junction bases numbered 1, after V lost 2 bases and J lost 3 bases. Time point meaning: week 23, last vaccination. In the vaccine, a single dose held 300 ug of the mutant IDH1 20-mer peptide, along with topical imiquimod. The table came from immunoSEQ multiplex PCR; TCRdb's copy has only in-frame clones and leaves some out. This sample yields 20,000 to 25,000 clones, of which around 82% are seen a single time; roughly 13% belongs to the top ten. Remarks on this clone: Its antigen is as yet unknown. This likely reflects a read error, since a far larger clone is one base away.

This chain connects TRBV5-8 to TRBJ2-7; 8 bases align to TRBD1. The clonotype was recovered from a man aged 30 to 45 with glioma. The sample here was PBMCs, taken from a glioma patient whose treatment included an IDH1 peptide vaccine. CDR3 loop: CASSLDRGYEQYF. The CDR3 nucleotides read TGTGCCAGCAGCTTAGACAGGGGCTACGAGCAGTACTTC.